The next 17 T cell receptor beta chains were all read from a single sample in a study of cytomegalovirus exposure and HLA in healthy donors. PCR employed 60 Vbeta and 13 Jbeta primers. Sequencing used immunoSEQ multiplex PCR; TCRdb keeps in-frame clones, though not all of them. Recorded for this sample: some 140,000 clones. The source material was PBMCs. Receptors were obtained from a woman aged 55-70 years in good health and CMV-seronegative.

This chain links TRBV2 with TRBJ2-3; 9 bases are a match to TRBD2. V lost 10 bases, J lost 5 bases, and 4 bases stayed unmatched. Germline-derived CDR1 and CDR2 are SNHLY and FYNNEI. The CDR3 is 12 residues long. CDR3 nucleotides: TGTGCCACCGAGACTAGCGGAGATACGCAGTATTTT. Its protein product is CATETSGDTQYF.

The J gene is TRBJ2-7, the V gene TRBV5-1; 10 nucleotides agree with TRBD1. The CDR3 runs to 15 residues. Losses at the gene ends were 0 bases for V and 3 bases for J; bases not matched to a gene: 3. CDR1 is SGHRS and CDR2 is YFSETQ in the germline V gene. CDR3 sequence reads: CASSLEGTGDYEQYF. As DNA, the CDR3 is TGCGCCAGCAGCTTGGAAGGGACAGGGGACTACGAGCAGTACTTC.

The gene calls are TRBV11-2 and TRBJ2-3, with TRBD1 as a possible D gene (7 bases). V was clipped by 0 bases and J by 5 bases, with 12 bases between them. Germline V CDR1 and CDR2: SGHAT, FQNNGV. This CDR3 has 15 amino acids. Written as DNA, the CDR3 is TGTGCCAGCAGCTTAGAAGTCCAGGGGGGAGATACGCAGTATTTT. Its translation: CASSLEVQGGDTQYF.

The CDR3 region is CASTRDSPPDTQYF. CDR3 nucleotide sequence: TGCGCCAGCACCCGGGACTCGCCGCCAGATACGCAGTATTTT. The chain carries TRBV5-1 and TRBJ2-3, with a possible D match to TRBD2 (6 bases). There are 14 residues in the CDR3. The germline CDR1 and CDR2 sequences are SGHRS and YFSETQ. The V end lost 6 bases, the J end lost 4 bases, and 15 bases lay between the germline ends.

The CDR3 DNA reads TGTGCCAGCAGTTTTAGACTAGCGGGGGCTTACGAGCAGTACTTC. Its translation: CASSFRLAGAYEQYF. The V gene is TRBV28, the J gene TRBJ2-7; TRBD2 matches 12 bases. Germline lookup yields CDR1 MDHEN and CDR2 SYDVKM. This CDR3 is built from 15 residues. J gave up 4 bases and V 3 bases, and 4 bases lay outside the gene matches.

The chain is built from TRBV5-8 and TRBJ2-5; 11 bases align to TRBD1. V gave up 6 bases and J gave up 11 bases; unmatched junction bases: 15. Germline V gene lookup returns CDR1 SGHTS and CDR2 YDEGEE. The length of the CDR3 is 15 residues. The chain's CDR3 is CASIQTGTGGLGQYF. Here the CDR3 DNA reads TGTGCCAGCATCCAAACCGGGACAGGGGGACTTGGGCAGTACTTC.

This chain links TRBV4-2 with TRBJ2-6; weak D call: TRBD2 (6 bases). The CDR3 extends over 16 amino acids. CDR1 is LGHNA and CDR2 is YNFKEQ in the germline V gene. The V end lost 5 bases, the J end lost 2 bases, and 13 bases lay between the germline ends. CDR3 in DNA: TGTGCCAGCAGCGGCGGGAAAGGCGCTGGGGCCAACGTCCTGACTTTC. Its translation is CASSGGKGAGANVLTF.

The rearrangement uses TRBV6-6 and TRBJ2-7, with D maybe TRBD1 (6 bases). The CDR3 is made up of 13 amino acids. Germline V gene data show CDR1 as MNHNY and CDR2 as SVGAGI (reference sequence). Trimming removed 4 bases at V and 3 bases at J, with 10 bases between. CDR3 in amino acids: CASSSRGFYEQYF. The CDR3, as DNA: TGTGCCAGCAGTTCCAGGGGTTTCTACGAGCAGTACTTC.

The V call is TRBV7-8, the J call TRBJ2-7, with 13 bases identical to TRBD2. In germline, CDR1 is SGHVS, CDR2 FQNEAQ. The CDR3 length is 16 residues. Trimming took 1 base from V and 4 from J; bases not matched to a gene: 4. CDR3 bases: TGTGCCAGCAGCTTAGGCGGACTAGCGGGAGTTTACGAGCAGTACTTC. Translated, it gives CASSLGGLAGVYEQYF. Using reference TRBV7-8 and TRBJ2-7 for the parts outside the CDR3, the full variable domain is GAGVSQSPRYKVAKRGQDVALRCDPISGHVSLFWYQQALGQGPEFLTYFQNEAQLDKSGLPSDRFFAERPEGSVSTLKIQRTQQEDSAVYLCASSLGGLAGVYEQYFGPGTRLTVT.

A word on this clone: Other DNA variants within this sample encode the same CDR3. V usage is TRBV5-1 and J usage is TRBJ1-1; 7 bases fit TRBD1. Germline CDR1 reads SGHRS; CDR2 reads YFSETQ. There are 14 residues in the CDR3. V was clipped by 0 bases and J by 1 base; unmatched bases: 0. DNA of the CDR3: TGCGCCAGCAGCTTGGACAGGGGGAACACTGAAGCTTTCTTT. Its translation is CASSLDRGNTEAFF.

The genes are TRBV9 and TRBJ2-5, with a weak D call TRBD1 (5 bases). The DNA end is a closer match to TRBJ2-7, so the J assignment may be wrong. The CDR3 runs 17 residues. Germline-derived CDR1 and CDR2 are SGDLS and YYNGEE. CDR3 in amino acids: CASSVADTPSKRYEQYF. CDR3 nucleotide sequence: TGTGCCAGCAGCGTAGCGGACACCCCATCGAAGCGCTACGAGCAGTACTTC.

V gene TRBV14 combines with J gene TRBJ1-2, with D uncertain. The V gene's germline CDR1 is SGHDN and CDR2 FVKESK. With 0 bases removed from V and 4 bases from J, the gap between germline ends came to 12 bases. The CDR3 sequence is 15 residues long. The DNA for the CDR3 is TGTGCCAGCAGCCAAGAGAGAGAACAGATCTATGGCTACACCTTC. Its translation is CASSQEREQIYGYTF.

This chain links TRBV5-4 with TRBJ1-1; no reliable D call. V was shortened by 0 bases and J by 3 bases, with 6 bases between the two germline ends. Germline V gene data show CDR1 as SGHNT and CDR2 as YYREEE (reference sequence). The CDR3 is made up of 13 amino acids. CDR3 bases: TGTGCCAGCAGCTTGGAAAAGCACACTGAAGCTTTCTTT. Translated, it gives CASSLEKHTEAFF. Based on the CDR3 plus reference TRBV5-4 and TRBJ1-1, the full variable domain is ETGVTQSPTHLIKTRGQQVTLRCSSQSGHNTVSWYQQALGQGPQFIFQYYREEENGRGNFPPRFSGLQFPNYSSELNVNALELDDSALYLCASSLEKHTEAFFGQGTRLTVV.

The gene calls are TRBV5-1 and TRBJ1-2; perhaps TRBD1 as D (5 bases). Germline assignment: CDR1 SGHRS and CDR2 YFSETQ. Trimming pared 0 bases from V and 7 bases from J, leaving 10 bases between. The CDR3 spans 13 residues. This CDR3 reads CASSLGGDGGYTF. The CDR3 DNA sequence: TGCGCCAGCAGCTTGGGGGGGGATGGTGGCTACACCTTC.

V and J are TRBV5-1 and TRBJ2-5, with D tentatively TRBD1 (5 bases). CDR1 and CDR2 (germline): SGHRS, YFSETQ. The CDR3 contains 16 residues. Trimming took off 0 bases at V and 3 bases at J, with 15 bases between the two ends. CDR3: CASSLGRQSLEETQYF. The CDR3 DNA is TGCGCCAGCAGCTTGGGCAGACAGAGCTTAGAAGAGACCCAGTACTTC.

The V gene is TRBV5-1, the J gene TRBJ2-1, with 8 bases that match TRBD2. V shed 4 bases and J 3 bases; nucleotides not matched to a gene: 6. Germline-derived CDR1 and CDR2 are SGHRS and YFSETQ. The CDR3 covers 15 residues. This CDR3 reads CASSPGLVNYNEQFF. In DNA, the CDR3 is TGCGCCAGCAGCCCGGGACTAGTAAACTACAATGAGCAGTTCTTC. The variable domain in full, completed from reference TRBV5-1 and TRBJ2-1, reads KAGVTQTPRYLIKTRGQQVTLSCSPISGHRSVSWYQQTPGQGLQFLFEYFSETQRNKGNFPGRFSGRQFSNSRSEMNVSTLELGDSALYLCASSPGLVNYNEQFFGPGTRLTVL.

CDR3 nucleotides: TGTGCCAGCAGCGGACAGTACACCGGGGAGCTGTTTTTT. Translation gives CASSGQYTGELFF. This chain joins TRBV5-4 and TRBJ2-2, with D tentatively TRBD1 (6 bases). V gave up 4 bases and J gave up 3 bases, with 7 bases separating them. The CDR3 is made up of 13 amino acids. Germline CDR1 reads SGHNT; CDR2 reads YYREEE (reference sequence). Complete variable domain (other parts from reference TRBV5-4 and TRBJ2-2): ETGVTQSPTHLIKTRGQQVTLRCSSQSGHNTVSWYQQALGQGPQFIFQYYREEENGRGNFPPRFSGLQFPNYSSELNVNALELDDSALYLCASSGQYTGELFFGEGSRLTVL.